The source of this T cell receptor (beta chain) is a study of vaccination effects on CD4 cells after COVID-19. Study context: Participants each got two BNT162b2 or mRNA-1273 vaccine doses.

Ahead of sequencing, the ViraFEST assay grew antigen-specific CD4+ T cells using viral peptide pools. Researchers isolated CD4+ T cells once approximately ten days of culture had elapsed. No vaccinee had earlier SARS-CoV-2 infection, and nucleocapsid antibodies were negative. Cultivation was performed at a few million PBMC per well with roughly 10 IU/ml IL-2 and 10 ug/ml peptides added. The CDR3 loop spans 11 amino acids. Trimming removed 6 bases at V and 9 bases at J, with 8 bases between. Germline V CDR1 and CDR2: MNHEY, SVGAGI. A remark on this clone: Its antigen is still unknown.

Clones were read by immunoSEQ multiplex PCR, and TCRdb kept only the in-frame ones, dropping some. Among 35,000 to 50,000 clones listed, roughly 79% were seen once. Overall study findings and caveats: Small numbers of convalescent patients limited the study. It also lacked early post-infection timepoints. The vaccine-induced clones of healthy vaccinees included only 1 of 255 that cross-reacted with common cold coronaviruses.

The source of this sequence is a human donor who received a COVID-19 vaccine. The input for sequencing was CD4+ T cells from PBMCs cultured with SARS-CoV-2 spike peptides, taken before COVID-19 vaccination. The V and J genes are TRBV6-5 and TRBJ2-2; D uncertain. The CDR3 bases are TGTGCCAGCAGCCAGAGTAGGGAGCTGTTTTTT. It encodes CASSQSRELFF.